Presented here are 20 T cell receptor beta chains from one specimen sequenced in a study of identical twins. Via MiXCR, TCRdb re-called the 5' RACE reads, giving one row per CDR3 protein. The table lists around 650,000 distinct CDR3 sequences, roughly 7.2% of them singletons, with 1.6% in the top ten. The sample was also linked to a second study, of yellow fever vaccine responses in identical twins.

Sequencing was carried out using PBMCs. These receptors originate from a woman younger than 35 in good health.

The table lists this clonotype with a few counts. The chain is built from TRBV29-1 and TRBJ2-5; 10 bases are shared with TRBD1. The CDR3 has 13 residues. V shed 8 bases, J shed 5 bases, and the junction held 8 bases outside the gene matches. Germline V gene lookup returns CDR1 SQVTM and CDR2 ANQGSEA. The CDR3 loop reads CSIRQGAKETQYF. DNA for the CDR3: TGCAGCATAAGACAGGGGGCAAAGGAGACCCAGTACTTC.

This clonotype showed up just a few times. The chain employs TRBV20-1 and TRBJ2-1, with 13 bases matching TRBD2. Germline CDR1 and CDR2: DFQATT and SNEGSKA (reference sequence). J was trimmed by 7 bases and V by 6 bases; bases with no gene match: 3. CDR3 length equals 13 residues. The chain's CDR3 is CSAGTSGVNEQFF. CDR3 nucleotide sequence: TGCAGTGCCGGGACTAGCGGGGTTAATGAGCAGTTCTTC.

The CDR3 is CASSQDQGLQGYTF. The DNA of the CDR3 is TGTGCCAGCAGCCAAGATCAGGGGTTGCAGGGCTACACCTTC. V and J are TRBV3-1 and TRBJ1-2, with D possibly being TRBD1 (6 bases). The length of the CDR3 is 14 residues. Trimming pared 0 bases from V and 8 bases from J, leaving 13 bases between. The germline gives CDR1 LGHDT, CDR2 YNNKEL (reference sequence).

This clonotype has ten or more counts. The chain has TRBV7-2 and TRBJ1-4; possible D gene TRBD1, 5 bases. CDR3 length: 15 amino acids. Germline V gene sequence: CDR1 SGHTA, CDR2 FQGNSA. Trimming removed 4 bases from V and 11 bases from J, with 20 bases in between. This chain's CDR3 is CASSWGFGLPEKLFF. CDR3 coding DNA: TGTGCCAGCAGCTGGGGGTTCGGCCTCCCAGAGAAACTGTTTTTT.

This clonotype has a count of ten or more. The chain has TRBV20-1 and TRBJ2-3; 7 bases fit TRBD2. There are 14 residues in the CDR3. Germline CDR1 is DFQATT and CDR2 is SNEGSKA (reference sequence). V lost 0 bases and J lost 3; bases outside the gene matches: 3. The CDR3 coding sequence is TGCAGTGCTAGAGAAGCGGGAAGAACAGATACGCAGTATTTT. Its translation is CSAREAGRTDTQYF.

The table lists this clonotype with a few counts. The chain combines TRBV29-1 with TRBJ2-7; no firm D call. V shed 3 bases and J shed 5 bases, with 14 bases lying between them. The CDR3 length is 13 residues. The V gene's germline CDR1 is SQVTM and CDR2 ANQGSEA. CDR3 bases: TGCAGCGTTGATCTTGGCAGCCCTAACGAGCAGTACTTC. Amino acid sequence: CSVDLGSPNEQYF.

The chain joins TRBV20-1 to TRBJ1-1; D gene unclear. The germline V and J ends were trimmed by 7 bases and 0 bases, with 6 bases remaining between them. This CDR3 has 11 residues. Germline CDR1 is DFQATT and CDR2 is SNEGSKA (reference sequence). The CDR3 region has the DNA TGCAGTGGGCTCTTGAACACTGAAGCTTTCTTT. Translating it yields CSGLLNTEAFF.

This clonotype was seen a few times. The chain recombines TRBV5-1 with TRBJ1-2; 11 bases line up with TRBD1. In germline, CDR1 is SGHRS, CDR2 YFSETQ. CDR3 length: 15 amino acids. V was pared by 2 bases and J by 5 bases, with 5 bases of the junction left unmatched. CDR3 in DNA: TGCGCCAGCAGCTTCCTGGACAGGGGGCAATATGGCTACACCTTC. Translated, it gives CASSFLDRGQYGYTF.

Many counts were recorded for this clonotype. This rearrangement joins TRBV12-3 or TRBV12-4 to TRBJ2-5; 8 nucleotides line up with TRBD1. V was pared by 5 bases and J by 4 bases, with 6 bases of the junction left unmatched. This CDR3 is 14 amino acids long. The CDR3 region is CASSPMGTGETQYF. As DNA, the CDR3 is TGTGCCAGCAGTCCCATGGGGACAGGAGAGACCCAGTACTTC.

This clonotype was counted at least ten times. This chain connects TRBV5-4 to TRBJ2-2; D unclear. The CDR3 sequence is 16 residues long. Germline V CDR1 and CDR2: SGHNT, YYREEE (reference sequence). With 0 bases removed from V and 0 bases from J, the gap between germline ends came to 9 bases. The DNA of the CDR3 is TGTGCCAGCAGCTTGGGGGGTAATTCGAACACCGGGGAGCTGTTTTTT. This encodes CASSLGGNSNTGELFF.

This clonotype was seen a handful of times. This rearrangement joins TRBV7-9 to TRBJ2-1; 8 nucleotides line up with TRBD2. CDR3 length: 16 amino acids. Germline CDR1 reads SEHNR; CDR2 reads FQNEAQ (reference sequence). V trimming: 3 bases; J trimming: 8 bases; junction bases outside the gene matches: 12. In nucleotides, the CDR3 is TGTGCCAGCAGCTTCCGCCTAGCGGGTAAGGGCTATGAGCAGTTCTTC. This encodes CASSFRLAGKGYEQFF.

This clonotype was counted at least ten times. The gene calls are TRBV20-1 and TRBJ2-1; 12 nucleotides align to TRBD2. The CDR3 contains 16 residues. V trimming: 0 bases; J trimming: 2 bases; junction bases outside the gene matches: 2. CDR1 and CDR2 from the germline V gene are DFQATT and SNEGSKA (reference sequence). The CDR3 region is CSARDTSGGTYNEQFF. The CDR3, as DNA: TGCAGTGCTAGAGATACTAGCGGGGGGACCTACAATGAGCAGTTCTTC.

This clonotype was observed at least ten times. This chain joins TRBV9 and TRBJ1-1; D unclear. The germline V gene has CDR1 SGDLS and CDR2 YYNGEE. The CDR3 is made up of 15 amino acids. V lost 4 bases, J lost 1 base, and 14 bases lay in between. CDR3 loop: CASSPWSKRNTEAFF. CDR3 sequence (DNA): TGTGCCAGCAGCCCGTGGAGTAAAAGGAACACTGAAGCTTTCTTT.

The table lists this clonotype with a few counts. CDR3 nucleotide sequence: TGTGCCAGCAGTGCTGACGGCGGGAGCTCCTACGAGCAGTACGTC. Translating gives CASSADGGSSYEQYV. The J gene is TRBJ2-7, the V gene TRBV28; TRBD2 matches at 7 bases. Germline assignment: CDR1 MDHEN and CDR2 SYDVKM. The V and J ends lost 5 bases and 0 bases, in that order; junction bases with no gene match: 7. The length of the CDR3 is 15 residues.

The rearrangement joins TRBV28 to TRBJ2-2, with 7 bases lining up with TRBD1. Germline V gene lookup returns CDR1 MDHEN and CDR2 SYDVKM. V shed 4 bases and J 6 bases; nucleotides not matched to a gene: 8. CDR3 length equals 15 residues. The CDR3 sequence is CASSSTGVGSGELFF. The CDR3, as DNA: TGTGCCAGCAGTTCAACAGGGGTTGGGTCCGGGGAGCTGTTTTTT.

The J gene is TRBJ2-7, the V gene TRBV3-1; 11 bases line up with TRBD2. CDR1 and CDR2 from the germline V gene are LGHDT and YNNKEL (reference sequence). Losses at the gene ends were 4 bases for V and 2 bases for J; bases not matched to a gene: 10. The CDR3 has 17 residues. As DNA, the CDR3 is TGTGCCAGCAGCCTCCACACAACTAGCGGGAGTACCTACGAGCAGTACTTC. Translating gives CASSLHTTSGSTYEQYF.

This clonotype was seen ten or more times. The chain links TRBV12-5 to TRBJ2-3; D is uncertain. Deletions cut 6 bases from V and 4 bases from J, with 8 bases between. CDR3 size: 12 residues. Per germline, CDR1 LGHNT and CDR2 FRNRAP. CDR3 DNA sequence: TGTGCTAGTGGGGTTATTCCAGATACGCAGTATTTT. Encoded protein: CASGVIPDTQYF. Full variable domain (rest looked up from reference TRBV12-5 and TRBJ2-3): DARVTQTPRHKVTEMGQEVTMRCQPILGHNTVFWYRQTMMQGLELLAYFRNRAPLDDSGMPKDRFSAEMPDATLATLKIQPSEPRDSAVYFCASGVIPDTQYFGPGTRLTVL.

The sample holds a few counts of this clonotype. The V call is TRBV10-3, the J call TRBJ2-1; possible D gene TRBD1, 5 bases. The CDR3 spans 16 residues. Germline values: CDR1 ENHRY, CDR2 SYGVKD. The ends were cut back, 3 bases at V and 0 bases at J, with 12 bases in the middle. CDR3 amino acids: CAISESRVGSYNEQFF. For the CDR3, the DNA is TGTGCCATCAGTGAAAGCAGGGTGGGCTCCTACAATGAGCAGTTCTTC.

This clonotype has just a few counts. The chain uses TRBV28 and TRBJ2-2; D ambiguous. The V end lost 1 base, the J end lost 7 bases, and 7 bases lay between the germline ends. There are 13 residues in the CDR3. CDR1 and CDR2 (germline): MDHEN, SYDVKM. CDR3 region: CASSLSSRGELFF. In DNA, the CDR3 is TGTGCCAGCAGTTTATCCTCCCGCGGGGAGCTGTTTTTT.

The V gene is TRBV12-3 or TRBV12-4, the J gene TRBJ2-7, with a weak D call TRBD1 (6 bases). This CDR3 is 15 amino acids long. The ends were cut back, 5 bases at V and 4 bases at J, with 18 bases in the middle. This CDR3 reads CASSTQSYREYEQYF. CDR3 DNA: TGTGCCAGCAGTACGCAATCATACAGGGAATACGAGCAGTACTTC.